The clone carrying this T cell receptor beta chain was observed a handful of times. Its specificity is not known. TCRdb reprocessed the reads via MiXCR and lists one record per CDR3 protein. The sample consists of over 200,000 distinct CDR3 sequences, approximately 14% of them appearing once. Germline V gives CDR1 MNHEY, CDR2 SVGEGT. CDR3 length equals 12 residues. V was cut by 6 bases and J by 9 bases, with 14 bases left in between. The sample comes from a study of T cell repertoires in cytomegalovirus infection. Overall study: CMV infection and matching HLA type were both indicated by public TCR beta signatures.

Overall study results and limits: The study found HLA-C-restricted CMV-specific TCR beta clonotypes dominating the ex vivo response. People with CMV and the relevant HLA were identified by cumulative public TCR beta family frequency.

The rearrangement links TRBV6-2 or TRBV6-3 to TRBJ1-2; D is undetermined. This clonotype was obtained from a human donor in good health (CMV status not recorded). Some clones in this sample may be carry-over from other donors' samples. The material sequenced was PBMCs. CDR3 residues: CASSTRGASYTF. In DNA form, the CDR3 reads TGTGCCAGCAGCACCCGGGGAGCGAGCTACACCTTC.